These 22 T cell receptor beta chains were all obtained from the same sample, sequenced in a study of T cell repertoires in ileal Crohn's disease. Clones were sequenced by immunoSEQ multiplex PCR, and TCRdb holds only the in-frame ones, with some missing. The sample yields roughly 29,000 clones, roughly 75% seen once. The sample was ileal tissue. Receptors were obtained from an adult with Crohn's disease.

V and J are TRBV5-1 and TRBJ2-7, with TRBD2 matching over 8 bases. CDR1 SGHRS and CDR2 YFSETQ come from the germline V gene. This CDR3 is built from 14 residues. Unmatched junction bases numbered 3, after V lost 4 bases and J lost 0 bases. CDR3 residues: CASSQGTSSYEQYF. The CDR3 DNA reads as TGCGCCAGCAGCCAGGGGACTAGCTCCTACGAGCAGTACTTC.

J is TRBJ1-6 and V is TRBV27; 7 positions match TRBD1. J was trimmed by 12 bases and V by 8 bases; bases with no gene match: 16. The length of the CDR3 is 15 residues. CDR1 MNHEY and CDR2 SMNVEV come from the germline V gene (reference sequence). Here the CDR3 DNA reads TGTGCCAGCTCGCCCCGGCGACAGGGTCATGAACCCCTCCACTTT. Translation: CASSPRRQGHEPLHF.

On this clone itself: At one of its ends the junction is not consistent with the germline gene, which may arise from a read error. This chain uses TRBV9 with TRBJ2-5; 9 bases match TRBD2. The CDR3 runs 14 residues. Germline loops: CDR1 SGDLS, CDR2 YYNGEE. CDR3 in DNA: TGTGCCAGCAGTGTAGCGGGGGTTCAAGAGACCCAGTACTTC. This translates into CASSVAGVQETQYF.

The chain recombines TRBV5-1 with TRBJ2-7, with 7 nucleotides matching TRBD1. Germline trimming cut 8 bases from V and 5 bases from J; bases unmatched to any gene: 7. This CDR3 region has 12 residues. The germline gives CDR1 SGHRS, CDR2 YFSETQ. CDR3 nucleotide sequence: TGCGCCAGTACAGGGGACCGTGACGAGCAGTACTTC. As protein: CASTGDRDEQYF.

This clone was observed a single time. V is TRBV6-5 and J is TRBJ2-3, with 11 nucleotides matching TRBD2. The germline CDR1 and CDR2 sequences are MNHEY and SVGAGI. The CDR3 spans 14 residues. V was clipped by 6 bases and J by 5 bases; unmatched bases: 4. The CDR3 DNA follows: TGTGCCAGCAGGGTAGCGGGGGGGAGAGATACGCAGTATTTT. Amino acid sequence: CASRVAGGRDTQYF.

The chain carries TRBV18 and TRBJ2-6; 7 positions agree with TRBD1. Germline V lookup: CDR1 KGHSH, CDR2 LQKENI. Germline trimming cut 3 bases from V and 0 bases from J; bases unmatched to any gene: 8. The CDR3 covers 18 residues. The CDR3 DNA follows: TGTGCCAGCTCACCCCTACCGGGACAGACCTCTGGGGCCAACGTCCTGACTTTC. This encodes CASSPLPGQTSGANVLTF.

This clone came up a few times. This chain uses TRBV18 with TRBJ2-5; D is undetermined. CDR3 size: 12 residues. CDR1 and CDR2 (germline): KGHSH, LQKENI. Deletions cut 3 bases from V and 0 bases from J, with 2 bases between. For the CDR3, the DNA is TGTGCCAGCTCACCCAACCAAGAGACCCAGTACTTC. Its protein product is CASSPNQETQYF.

The chain carries TRBV25-1 and TRBJ1-6; 7 nucleotides line up with TRBD1. The CDR3 spans 14 residues. Germline CDR1 and CDR2: MGHDK and SYGVNS. After removal of 4 bases from V and 3 bases from J, the junction contained 0 bases not matched to a gene. The CDR3 spells CASSGTGYNSPLHF. The CDR3 DNA is TGTGCCAGCAGTGGGACAGGCTATAATTCACCCCTCCACTTT.

The chain joins TRBV6-4 to TRBJ1-2, with a weak D call TRBD1 (5 bases). Looked up from germline, CDR1 is MRHNA and CDR2 is SNTAGT. V lost 9 bases to trimming and J lost 1 base, with 18 bases between them. There are 15 residues in the CDR3. The CDR3 DNA reads as TGTGCCAGTCCCCGACAGAAGTACTTTAACTATGGCTACACCTTC. It codes for CASPRQKYFNYGYTF.

The chain is built from TRBV6-1 and TRBJ1-5; 12 nucleotides agree with TRBD1. This CDR3 spans 16 amino acids. Germline lookup yields CDR1 MNHNS and CDR2 SASEGT. Trimming cost V 4 bases and J 6 bases; bases outside gene matches: 7. The CDR3 bases are TGTGCCAGCAGTGGAAGGGACAGGGGGCAGGTTCAGCCCCAGCATTTT. This translates into CASSGRDRGQVQPQHF.

The rearrangement joins TRBV5-1 to TRBJ2-7, with 8 bases identical to TRBD1. Germline V lookup: CDR1 SGHRS, CDR2 YFSETQ. V was pared by 5 bases and J by 5 bases, with 18 bases of the junction left unmatched. The CDR3 spans 17 residues. CDR3: CASSSTLSTGVPNEQYF. CDR3 DNA sequence: TGCGCCAGCAGTTCGACACTTTCGACAGGGGTTCCTAACGAGCAGTACTTC.

This clone has more than one count but fewer than ten. This chain links TRBV5-1 with TRBJ2-2; no clear D gene. Trimming left V 1 base short and J 0 bases short, with 7 bases between. The CDR3 is made up of 15 amino acids. The germline V gene encodes CDR1 SGHRS and CDR2 YFSETQ. The CDR3 DNA sequence: TGCGCCAGCAGCTTGAACGCGGCGAACACCGGGGAGCTGTTTTTT. It is translated as CASSLNAANTGELFF. The variable domain in full, completed from reference TRBV5-1 and TRBJ2-2, reads KAGVTQTPRYLIKTRGQQVTLSCSPISGHRSVSWYQQTPGQGLQFLFEYFSETQRNKGNFPGRFSGRQFSNSRSEMNVSTLELGDSALYLCASSLNAANTGELFFGEGSRLTVL.

This clone was observed a handful of times. The genes are TRBV5-1 and TRBJ1-2; 7 bases agree with TRBD1. Germline V gene data show CDR1 as SGHRS and CDR2 as YFSETQ. The CDR3 covers 16 residues. The V segment lost 0 bases and the J segment 5 bases; nucleotides outside the gene matches: 10. This CDR3 reads CASSLASGTVTYGYTF. DNA of the CDR3: TGCGCCAGCAGCTTGGCCTCCGGGACAGTGACTTATGGCTACACCTTC. The variable domain in full, completed from reference TRBV5-1 and TRBJ1-2, reads KAGVTQTPRYLIKTRGQQVTLSCSPISGHRSVSWYQQTPGQGLQFLFEYFSETQRNKGNFPGRFSGRQFSNSRSEMNVSTLELGDSALYLCASSLASGTVTYGYTFGSGTRLTVV.

Of note for this clone: The sample holds other DNA sequences that translate to the same CDR3. The chain is built from TRBV9 and TRBJ1-1; the D is unclear. Trimming removed 1 base from V and 4 bases from J, with 8 bases in between. CDR3 length: 13 residues. Germline V gives CDR1 SGDLS, CDR2 YYNGEE. The CDR3 region is CASSVSSGTEAFF. The CDR3 bases are TGTGCCAGCAGCGTAAGCTCGGGCACTGAAGCTTTCTTT.

The V call is TRBV6-5, the J call TRBJ1-2; TRBD1 matches at 7 bases. CDR1 and CDR2 (germline): MNHEY, SVGAGI. The CDR3 loop spans 14 amino acids. V lost 0 bases to trimming and J lost 5 bases; unmatched junction nucleotides: 3. The CDR3 loop is CASSYSRTGYGYTF. The CDR3, as DNA: TGTGCCAGCAGTTACTCAAGGACAGGATATGGCTACACCTTC.

This chain's CDR3 is CASSVLPGQGGPGELFF. In DNA, the CDR3 is TGTGCCAGCAGCGTCCTGCCCGGACAGGGAGGGCCCGGGGAGCTGTTTTTT. This sequence joins TRBV9 and TRBJ2-2; D may be TRBD1 (8 bases). V lost 2 bases and J lost 6, with 20 bases in between. This CDR3 is 17 amino acids long. The germline V gene has CDR1 SGDLS and CDR2 YYNGEE.

The V call is TRBV7-2, the J call TRBJ2-7, with TRBD2 as a possible D gene (6 bases). The CDR3 length is 14 residues. Trimming stripped 1 base from V and 7 bases from J, with 14 bases between. CDR1 and CDR2 (germline): SGHTA, FQGNSA. This CDR3 reads CASSLVSAGGEQYF. The CDR3 DNA reads TGTGCCAGCAGCTTAGTCTCGGCCGGGGGTGAGCAGTACTTC.

This rearrangement joins TRBV5-1 to TRBJ2-5, with D possibly TRBD2 on 6 matching bases. Germline assignment: CDR1 SGHRS and CDR2 YFSETQ. Trimming removed 2 bases from V and 5 bases from J, with 16 bases in between. This CDR3 region has 15 residues. CDR3 bases: TGCGCCAGCAGCTTACTAGGCGGGATAATGGAGACCCAGTACTTC. Protein product: CASSLLGGIMETQYF.

This clone has a single count. This chain joins TRBV11-3 and TRBJ2-5; a possible D gene is TRBD1 (6 bases). The CDR3 loop spans 14 amino acids. CDR1 is SGHNT, CDR2 YENEEA, per germline. Trimming took off 3 bases at V and 3 bases at J, with 11 bases between the two ends. The CDR3 DNA reads as TGTGCCAGCAGCTTCAGGGGTGGAGAAGAGACCCAGTACTTC. This sequence encodes CASSFRGGEETQYF.

This chain connects TRBV6-5 to TRBJ1-6; D gene uncertain. The CDR3 consists of 12 residues. Trimming shortened V by 2 bases and J by 8 bases, and 4 bases separated the two germline ends. Germline V CDR1 and CDR2: MNHEY, SVGAGI. Written as DNA, the CDR3 is TGTGCCAGCAGTTACGGAGATTCACCCCTCCACTTT. It encodes CASSYGDSPLHF.

The V call is TRBV5-6, the J call TRBJ2-1, with TRBD2 matching over 7 bases. The CDR3 has 15 residues. The junction had 11 bases not matched to a gene; V was cut back by 4 bases and J by 7 bases. Germline V gene data show CDR1 as SGHDT and CDR2 as YYEEEE. The CDR3 DNA is TGTGCCAGCAGCCCGGACTTGGGGAGGGAGAATGAGCAGTTCTTC. Its translation is CASSPDLGRENEQFF.

The CDR3 DNA reads as TGTGCCAGCAGCCCCCCCATCGGTGAGACCCAGTACTTC. Translated, it gives CASSPPIGETQYF. The chain carries TRBV7-9 and TRBJ2-5; D gene uncertain. The length of the CDR3 is 13 residues. Trimming removed 5 bases from V and 5 bases from J, with 12 bases in between. Germline CDR1 reads SEHNR; CDR2 reads FQNEAQ (reference sequence).